The sequence of this T cell receptor beta chain was determined in a study of T cell responses to AZD1222 COVID-19 vaccine. Study observations and caveats: There were repertoire samples only from the period after the peak T cell response. Distributed over spike, vaccine-associated CD4 TCRs predominated at 160-218 and 743-854. Two AZD1222 doses significantly raised spike-specific TCR breadth and depth over controls.

This CDR3 is 15 amino acids long. Germline CDR1 reads MGHRA; CDR2 reads YSYEKL. V lost 0 bases and J lost 6, with 14 bases in between. Clones were sequenced by immunoSEQ multiplex PCR, and TCRdb holds only the in-frame ones, with some missing. The data hold about 100,000 clones, with roughly 86% observed a single time. As to this clone: Its antigen is still unknown.

The TCR originated in an adult in good health. J is TRBJ1-1 and V is TRBV4-1, with a tentative D call TRBD1 (6 bases). The sequenced sample was peripheral blood, obtained on day 0 of MenACWY control vaccination. The CDR3 reads CASSQDRGGQAEAFF. In DNA, the CDR3 is TGCGCCAGCAGCCAAGATAGGGGGGGTCAGGCTGAAGCTTTCTTT.